The 15 T cell receptor beta chains listed next were all sequenced from one sample in a study of identical twins. MiXCR was run by TCRdb on the 5' RACE reads, yielding one entry per CDR3 protein. The sample has 1.5 million to 2 million distinct CDR3 sequences; under 35% are singletons. Material: cord blood. The receptors originated from a newborn girl in good health.

The J gene is TRBJ2-7, the V gene TRBV4-1; D not certain. V was trimmed by 1 base and J by 5 bases, leaving 9 bases between them. The CDR3 is 13 amino acids. Germline V gives CDR1 MGHRA, CDR2 YSYEKL. CDR3 sequence: CASSQGQRNEQYF. The CDR3 bases are TGCGCCAGCAGCCAAGGGCAGAGAAACGAGCAGTACTTC.

The V call is TRBV28, the J call TRBJ2-2, with D perhaps matching TRBD1 or TRBD2 (6 bases each). Deletions cut 8 bases from V and 11 bases from J, with 18 bases between. Per germline, CDR1 MDHEN and CDR2 SYDVKM. This CDR3 contains 13 residues. The CDR3 spells CASLTGAGGELFF. The CDR3 coding sequence is TGTGCCAGCTTGACGGGGGCAGGAGGAGAGCTGTTTTTT.

Remarks on this clonotype: A single base separates this from a much larger clone, so it may be a read error. This rearrangement joins TRBV29-1 to TRBJ2-1, with unresolved D. The V and J ends lost 4 bases and 10 bases respectively, with 14 bases between them. In germline, CDR1 is SQVTM, CDR2 ANQGSEA. There are 12 residues in the CDR3. The CDR3 reads CSVATGSYEQFF. The CDR3 bases are TGCAGCGTTGCGACGGGTTCCTACGAGCAGTTCTTC.

There are a few counts of this clonotype. The gene calls are TRBV24-1 and TRBJ2-5; D ambiguous. The CDR3 consists of 16 residues. Deletions cut 2 bases from V and 2 bases from J, with 14 bases between. The V gene's germline CDR1 is KGHDR and CDR2 SFDVKD. CDR3 sequence reads: CATSDSALDGQETQYF. In DNA form, the CDR3 reads TGTGCCACCAGTGATTCCGCCCTGGACGGTCAAGAGACCCAGTACTTC.

This clonotype was detected only a few times. The genes are TRBV7-8 and TRBJ1-5; D unclear. The V and J ends lost 2 bases and 11 bases respectively, with 19 bases between them. This CDR3 comprises 15 residues. Germline V gene data show CDR1 as SGHVS and CDR2 as FQNEAQ. The CDR3 is CASSLLVRGFGAQHF. The CDR3 bases are TGTGCCAGCAGCTTATTAGTCAGAGGTTTTGGGGCCCAGCATTTT. Complete variable domain (other parts from reference TRBV7-8 and TRBJ1-5): GAGVSQSPRYKVAKRGQDVALRCDPISGHVSLFWYQQALGQGPEFLTYFQNEAQLDKSGLPSDRFFAERPEGSVSTLKIQRTQQEDSAVYLCASSLLVRGFGAQHFGDGTRLSIL.

Of note for this clonotype: A much larger clone differs by one base, so this may be a read error. The chain couples TRBV5-1 to TRBJ1-2, with 7 bases that match TRBD1. The CDR3 is made up of 16 amino acids. V lost 1 base, J lost 0 bases, and 6 bases stayed unmatched. Germline loops: CDR1 SGHRS, CDR2 YFSETQ. CDR3 in DNA: TGCGCCAGCAGCTTGCTCCGGGACAGAGCTAACTATGGCTACACCTTC. Its translation: CASSLLRDRANYGYTF.

V gene TRBV6-6 combines with J gene TRBJ1-6; 11 bases agree with TRBD1. Germline values: CDR1 MNHNY, CDR2 SVGAGI (reference sequence). V shed 6 bases, J shed 13 bases, and the junction held 5 bases outside the gene matches. The CDR3 extends over 13 amino acids. CDR3 sequence: CASSRGQGAPLHF. The CDR3 coding sequence is TGTGCCAGCAGCCGCGGACAGGGGGCCCCCCTCCACTTT.

The gene calls are TRBV12-3 or TRBV12-4 and TRBJ2-5; D remains ambiguous. TRBJ2-7 explains the end of the DNA better; the J call may be wrong. The CDR3 extends over 15 amino acids. The CDR3 reads CASSLAGRFRDEQYF. Here the CDR3 DNA reads TGTGCCAGCAGTTTAGCGGGCAGGTTTCGGGACGAGCAGTACTTC.

The rearrangement uses TRBV7-9 and TRBJ2-5; maybe TRBD1 (6 bases). The V gene lost 0 bases and the J gene lost 2 bases, with 16 bases spanning the gap. This CDR3 spans 17 amino acids. CDR1 is SEHNR, CDR2 FQNEAQ, per germline (reference sequence). The chain's CDR3 is CASSLASRRGVQETQYF. The CDR3 nucleotides are TGTGCCAGCAGCTTAGCGTCGCGCAGGGGTGTTCAAGAGACCCAGTACTTC.

CDR3 amino acids: CASSSRDSLGEYGYTF. The CDR3 nucleotides are TGTGCCAGCAGTTCCCGGGACAGCCTTGGAGAATATGGCTACACCTTC. The chain carries TRBV12-3 or TRBV12-4 and TRBJ1-2; TRBD1 matches at 7 bases. The CDR3 extends over 16 amino acids. Trimming at V came to 4 bases and at J to 5 bases, leaving 13 bases not matched to a gene.

The rearrangement links TRBV7-6 to TRBJ1-1; 10 bases align to TRBD1. Germline CDR1 SGHVS, CDR2 FNYEAQ. The CDR3 totals 17 residues. V was clipped by 5 bases and J by 3 bases; unmatched bases: 12. The CDR3 loop reads CASSRQGALRWDTEAFF. Written as DNA, the CDR3 is TGTGCCAGCAGCCGACAGGGGGCCCTCCGTTGGGACACTGAAGCTTTCTTT.

This clonotype was seen more than once but under ten times. The CDR3 sequence: CATSGPSRDPTDTQYF. The CDR3 DNA follows: TGTGCCACCAGTGGCCCCTCCAGGGACCCCACAGATACGCAGTATTTT. This chain uses TRBV24-1 with TRBJ2-3; D possibly uses TRBD1 or TRBD2 (5 bases each). CDR1 and CDR2 (germline): KGHDR, SFDVKD. This CDR3 contains 16 residues. Trimming left V 5 bases short and J 2 bases short, with 16 bases between.

To note about this clonotype: A read error may explain this, as a much larger clone is one base away. J is TRBJ1-6 and V is TRBV5-6; no reliable D call. The CDR3 consists of 12 residues. Trimming shortened V by 2 bases and J by 7 bases, and 4 bases separated the two germline ends. The germline CDR1 and CDR2 sequences are SGHDT and YYEEEE. The CDR3 sequence: CASSFTNSPLHF. As DNA, the CDR3 is TGTGCCAGCAGCTTTACAAATTCACCCCTCCACTTT.

V is TRBV10-3 and J is TRBJ2-3; 9 positions agree with TRBD2. CDR1 ENHRY and CDR2 SYGVKD come from the germline V gene. The trim removed 9 bases at V and 3 bases at J, leaving 4 bases unmatched. The CDR3 covers 13 residues. CDR3 protein: CAMRGGWTDTQYF. CDR3 DNA sequence: TGTGCCATGCGGGGGGGCTGGACAGATACGCAGTATTTT.

In this sample, this clonotype turned up once. The chain couples TRBV6-6 to TRBJ1-1; tentatively, D is TRBD1 (5 bases). The CDR3 loop spans 15 amino acids. Trimming took 7 bases from V and 0 from J, leaving 15 bases between them. Per the germline V gene, CDR1 is MNHNY and CDR2 is SVGAGI (reference sequence). CDR3 sequence reads: CASTYGDSMNTEAFF. The CDR3 bases are TGTGCCAGCACCTATGGAGACAGCATGAACACTGAAGCTTTCTTT.